This T cell receptor beta chain was found in a study of blood T cell repertoires in COVID-19 (TCRdb year 2020). Turning to the overall study: Samples from collaborators originated in the United States, Italy and Spain and spanned both the acute and convalescent phases of COVID-19. The material from the prospective study consisted of cDNA or gDNA derived from T cells, B-cell-depleted T cells, or PBMCs. Deeply sampled blood TCRbeta repertoires from subjects exposed to, actively infected with, or recovered from COVID-19 were included in the dataset. The repertoires were released in a freely available public database intended as a resource for research on the immune response to SARS-CoV-2. Samples were obtained from the ongoing ImmuneRACE study (first 160 participants) and from some 1,200 subjects provided by 6 global collaborators. The sample metadata nearly always contained a de-identified subject ID, COVID-19 status, age in years and sex. HLA class I and class II types, where available, came from metadata supplied by the sample provider rather than from assay-based typing. Points the paper makes about the study in general: Clinical and demographic metadata were provided uncurated, with the amount varying by source and participant.

The immunoSEQ Assay, a bias-controlled multiplex PCR, was used to amplify TCRbeta CDR3 regions from genomic DNA. The published analysis was carried out like this. Within the assay, amplification of reference gene primers was used to estimate how many nucleated cells each sample contained. To quantify the absolute abundance of each unique TCRbeta CDR3 rearrangement, sequence reads were collapsed and filtered. For each sample, productive Simpson clonality was calculated as the square root of Simpson's diversity index over productive rearrangements. The immuneACCESS repertoire file appears here via TCRdb, limited to in-frame rearrangements. These files lack a portion of the clones; in checked studies, under half of the deficit traces to unresolved V genes, and the cause of the others is not known. V and J calls and clone size follow that table, whereas D and trimming were derived from the DNA. For this sample there are about 160,000 clones; approximately 84% appear just once. The ten biggest clones cover around 5.4% of the sample.

Details on this clone: It lacks a known antigen. No qualities accompany the bases; no much larger clone lies one base away.

In Seattle, one collaborating source enrolled patients while the infection was active and tracked those patients longitudinally over the course of disease. Each collaborating institution followed its own protocols to collect whole blood in K2EDTA tubes. For TCRbeta analysis, collaborators shipped samples as frozen whole blood, isolated PBMCs, or DNA extracted from either of those sample types. The germline V and J ends show losses of 3 bases and 2 bases respectively, and no gene match explains 7 bases of the junction. CDR1 and CDR2 were assigned from the germline V gene as SGHTA and FQGTGA. The CDR3 runs 16 residues from the cysteine to the phenylalanine. Only the CDR3 DNA is retained, 48 bases long and in frame from the first base.

Sequenced input: peripheral blood. This receptor chain uses TRBV7-3 and TRBJ1-5, and 7 junction bases match TRBD1. This clonotype was obtained from a woman in her forties or fifties with COVID-19, enrolled during active disease. The DNA sequence is given as TGTGCCAGCAGCTTTCGCAGGGGGGAAGGCAATCAGCCCCAGCATTTT. The encoded protein is CASSFRRGEGNQPQHF.